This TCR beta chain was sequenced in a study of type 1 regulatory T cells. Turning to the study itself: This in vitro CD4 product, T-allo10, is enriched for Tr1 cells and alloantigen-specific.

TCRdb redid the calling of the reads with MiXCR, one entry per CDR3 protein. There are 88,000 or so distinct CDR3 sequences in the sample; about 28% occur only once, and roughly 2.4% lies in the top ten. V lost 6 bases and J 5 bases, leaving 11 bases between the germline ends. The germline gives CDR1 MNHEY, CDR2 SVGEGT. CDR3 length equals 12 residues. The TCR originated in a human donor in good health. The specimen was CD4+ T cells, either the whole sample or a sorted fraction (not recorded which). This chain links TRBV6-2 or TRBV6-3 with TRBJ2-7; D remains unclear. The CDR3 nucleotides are TGTGCCAGCAGCCAGACGCGTAACGAGCAGTACTTC. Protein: CASSQTRNEQYF.